This entry concerns a single T cell receptor beta chain. This clonotype was counted between two and nine times. Its antigen is still unknown. The sample holds no much larger clone one base away, and base qualities are not on file. The data were obtained in a study of blood T cells in healthy people across ages (dated by TCRdb to between 2015 and 2016). Describing the broader study: In model experiments, roughly one uniquely barcoded TCR beta cDNA molecule per two T cells was captured by template switching. Age-related changes in TCR beta repertoire diversity were measured in the study by deep sequencing normalized with unique cDNA molecular identifiers. The donors were divided into four age groups: young (average approximately 16 years), middle-aged (about 39), aged (about 60) and long-lived (roughly 82). Donors of different ages were randomly distributed across sequencing lanes to avoid experimental bias. Two additional independent replicas of 1 million unique cDNA reads from the same blood draw were analyzed for two donors (one aged 18 to 30 and one aged 80 or older).

Broader findings and caveats from the paper: Because profiling used bulk unsorted PBMCs, naive and antigen-experienced compartments could not be compared conclusively. Compared with the aged group, more naive CD4+ T cells, fewer expanded clones and increased TCR diversity were shown by the long-lived group, suggesting age selection. Because donor CMV infection status was unknown, age-related changes in expanded clonotypes were potentially confounded. There was a strong correlation between observed TCR beta diversity and the percentage of naive T cells measured by flow cytometry. As age increased, observed TCR beta diversity per million T cells dropped in a roughly linear way, and a significant reduction was already evident by age roughly 40. Total diversity estimates from one million sequenced T cells were considered lower bounds and underestimates.

The approximately 40 donors, aged about 6 to 95 years, were systemically healthy Caucasian individuals from Russia. Around 10 milliliters of peripheral blood were collected from each donor into EDTA-treated Vacutainer tubes. Ficoll-Paque density-gradient centrifugation was used to isolate PBMCs, with at least 7 million obtained per sample. Trizol reagent was used to extract total RNA from PBMCs, with at least 6 micrograms per sample. For every donor, an aliquot of PBMCs went through flow cytometry to measure the percentages of naive CD45RAhigh/CD27high T cells. Taken from cysteine to phenylalanine, the CDR3 has 14 residues. The retained sequence is limited to the CDR3, 42 bases, with the frame set at the first base. V is pared back by 5 bases and J by 8 bases, with 16 bases lying between the germline termini. The germline V gene supplies CDR1 SGHAT and CDR2 FQNNGV. The protocol used for the library was 5' RACE. Sequencing was carried out with an Illumina HiSeq 2500. A second roughly 7 to 11 cycle PCR used a sample-barcoded 5' primer and a J-beta primer mix. Each TCR beta cDNA molecule received a unique molecular identifier from a template-switch 5' adaptor carrying 12 random nucleotides. At least 2.5 million CDR3-containing paired-end reads were obtained from each sample. The Mint cDNA synthesis kit, primed by a TRBC-specific oligonucleotide, was used to synthesize first-strand cDNA from all RNA. Following uracil-DNA glycosylase treatment, all cDNA underwent a first 18-cycle PCR with the universal primers M1SS and BC2_uni_R. The study's processing was this. For normalization, 1 million high-quality reads were randomly selected from each sample, with every read carrying a distinct molecular identifier. Instead of being binned into consensus sequences, reads that shared molecular identifiers were thrown out. CDR3 identification, clonotype clustering and error correction used MiTCR with a Q25 quality threshold and the strictest error-elimination algorithm. A nonparametric unseen species model with Euler transformation was used to estimate lower-bound total TCR beta diversity. Through fastp at Q25 and MiXCR, TCRdb rebuilt clones from the public reads, retaining in-frame beta chains. Rows with a matching CDR3 protein are joined into one entry that keeps the most common DNA and genes. The V and J calls shown here were made by TCRdb, not taken from the authors' results. Recorded for this sample are 850,000 to 1,100,000 distinct CDR3 sequences; about two fifths of them occurred a single time. The ten largest clones take up about an eighth of the sample.

The sequencing input was blood. The chain was built from TRBV11-2 and TRBJ2-1; TRBD1 is possibly the D segment (6 matching bases). The sequence was collected from a man between 18 and 29 years old in good health. CDR3 reads: CASSRSQGFDEQFF. The DNA reads TGTGCCAGCAGCCGGTCCCAGGGGTTCGATGAGCAGTTCTTC.